A selection of T cell receptor beta chains follows, all from one sample in a study of blood T cells in healthy people across ages. TCRdb itself ran the 5' RACE reads through MiXCR, one entry per CDR3 protein. The sample consists of around 780,000 distinct CDR3 sequences, 56% of them appearing once. Input material: blood. The receptors come from a man in his forties or fifties in good health. CDR3s include the opening cysteine and the closing phenylalanine or tryptophan.

j_gene,v_gene,CDR3aa
TRBJ2-7,TRBV9,CASSVAGAGKFEQYF
TRBJ1-4,TRBV14,CASSQEGTGGEYEKLFF
TRBJ1-1,TRBV12-3/TRBV12-4,CASREQGYTEAFF
TRBJ2-5,TRBV6-5,CASSYPSGGKEAQYF
NA,TRBV12-3/TRBV12-4,CASSLGGTGQGYEQYF
TRBJ2-7,TRBV7-2,CARTKPTAKLLYEQYF
TRBJ2-7,TRBV27,CASSPEGTGPYEQYF
TRBJ2-1,TRBV4-2,CASSQDRGDEQFF
TRBJ2-1,TRBV7-9,CASSLAAAGGDNEQFF
TRBJ1-2,TRBV24-1,CATSDRGQRYGYTF
NA,TRBV28,CASSWDKHIQYF
TRBJ1-5,TRBV20-1,CSARLGQNNNQPQHF
TRBJ2-7,TRBV9,CASSVEERWWEQYF
TRBJ2-1,TRBV7-2,CASSSAGSSYNEQFF
TRBJ1-2,TRBV27,CASSFGETYGYIF
TRBJ2-7,TRBV28,CASSPLGGGYNEQYF
TRBJ2-7,TRBV29-1,CSVKYRDSPSYEQYF
TRBJ2-1,TRBV7-9,CASSSPGRPEQFF
TRBJ2-7,TRBV6-4,CASSDLFNRDRGYNEQYF
TRBJ2-1,TRBV7-9,CASSTWTSGGAGYNEQFF
TRBJ2-1,TRBV7-9,CASSPQDHLDEQFF
TRBJ2-2,TRBV10-3,CATRLGQGPHTGELFF
NA,TRBV12-3/TRBV12-4,CASSFAGGFFNEQYF
TRBJ2-7,TRBV5-1,CASSFGTYYEQYF
TRBJ2-1,TRBV7-9,CASGKGPGYNEQFF
TRBJ2-1,TRBV4-3,CASSQERTSVYNEQFF
TRBJ1-5,TRBV5-6,CASSFSLGSNQPQHF
TRBJ2-6,TRBV13,CASRILGNSGANVLTF
TRBJ2-7,TRBV3-1,CASSQDNRGSYEQYF
TRBJ2-1,TRBV10-3,CAILGEVLNEQFF
TRBJ2-7,TRBV12-3/TRBV12-4,CASSFGGLDEQYF
TRBJ1-2,TRBV6-5,CASSGDRGPRRHTF
TRBJ2-1,TRBV20-1,CSARDPQTSGRGEQFF
TRBJ2-5,TRBV20-1,CSAGGGWGEETQYF
TRBJ1-2,TRBV7-2,CASSLARQPNYGYTF
TRBJ2-5,TRBV29-1,CSVPGPEETQYF
TRBJ2-2,TRBV28,CASSFAGEYTGELFF
TRBJ1-1,TRBV5-1,CASSSINTEAFF
TRBJ2-7,TRBV25-1,CASSDFRVSGGYEQYF
TRBJ1-3,TRBV7-9,CASSLGEGRNTIYF
TRBJ2-5,TRBV20-1,CSASPSAGGRAGETQYF
TRBJ2-5,TRBV20-1,CSARVPETQYF
TRBJ2-6,TRBV6-2/TRBV6-3,CASSEGFSGANVLTF
TRBJ2-1,TRBV27,CASSPTGLAYNEQFF
TRBJ2-7,TRBV29-1,CSVVHGYEQYF
TRBJ2-3,TRBV6-1,CAEVGGWSDTQYF
TRBJ1-2,TRBV12-3/TRBV12-4,CASRLTDVYGYTF
TRBJ1-5,TRBV28,CASSLIAARPENQPQHF
TRBJ1-6,TRBV12-3/TRBV12-4,CASRGTGRHSPLHF
TRBJ2-5,TRBV28,CAVLGGAWETQYF
TRBJ2-7,TRBV28,CASTAVSGRAYEQYF
TRBJ2-1,TRBV20-1,CSAKSGGSYNEQFF
TRBJ1-2,TRBV28,CASSLILIEGGYTF
TRBJ1-2,TRBV28,CASSTNARWRGYGYTF